This passage covers 18 T cell receptor beta chains from one sample sequenced in a study of blood T cells in healthy people across ages (dated by TCRdb to 2014 to 2015). Library preparation employed 5' RACE. Sequencing took place on an Illumina HiSeq 2500. A second roughly 7 to 11 cycle PCR used a sample-barcoded 5' primer and a J-beta primer mix. TCRdb applied fastp at Q25 and MiXCR to the public reads, then kept only in-frame beta chains. Each CDR3 protein gets just one entry, which takes the most common genes and DNA from the rows behind it. This sample has about 750,000 distinct CDR3 sequences in its table, and roughly 50% of those were observed once. The ten largest clones take up approximately 40% of the sample. The sequenced sample was blood. The receptors were sampled from a man older than 75 in good health.

The rearrangement links TRBV20-1 to TRBJ2-3; TRBD2 aligns across 8 bases. Germline CDR1 DFQATT, CDR2 SNEGSKA (reference sequence). The CDR3 contains 15 residues. With 3 bases clipped from V and 0 bases from J, the junction kept 5 bases outside the gene matches. CDR3 coding DNA: TGCAGTGCTAGGGCGACTAGCGCGAGCACAGATACGCAGTATTTT. This encodes CSARATSASTDTQYF.

CDR3 sequence reads: CASSLAAATAGEKLFF. The CDR3 DNA follows: TGTGCCAGCAGCTTAGCGGCGGCAACGGCCGGGGAAAAACTGTTTTTT. The chain employs TRBV7-2 and TRBJ1-4; D remains ambiguous. The V and J ends lost 0 bases and 8 bases respectively, with 16 bases between them. The CDR3 covers 16 residues. The V gene's germline CDR1 is SGHTA and CDR2 FQGNSA.

A note on this clonotype: Being one base from a much bigger clone, this may be a read error. This chain joins TRBV7-3 and TRBJ2-1; D is uncertain. Germline V CDR1 and CDR2: SGHTA, FQGTGA. The CDR3 runs to 15 residues. CDR3 in DNA: TGTGCCAGCAACTTAACTCAGAGCTCCTACAATGAGCAGTTCTTC. Translation: CASNLTQSSYNEQFF.

V gene TRBV29-1 combines with J gene TRBJ2-5, with unresolved D. With 1 base removed from V and 6 bases from J, the gap between germline ends came to 9 bases. The germline V gene encodes CDR1 SQVTM and CDR2 ANQGSEA. The CDR3 length is 12 residues. CDR3 amino acids: CSVEGSGQTQYF. CDR3 DNA sequence: TGCAGCGTTGAAGGGAGTGGGCAGACCCAGTACTTC.

The rearrangement uses TRBV3-1 and TRBJ2-3; tentatively, D is TRBD1 or TRBD2 (5 bases each). This CDR3 has 13 residues. V was cut by 6 bases and J by 6 bases, with 13 bases left in between. CDR1 and CDR2 from the germline V gene are LGHDT and YNNKEL (reference sequence). The DNA of the CDR3 is TGTGCCAGCAGGTCATACGGGGCGGATACGCAGTATTTT. Translation gives CASRSYGADTQYF.

This clonotype was observed a handful of times. J is TRBJ2-5 and V is TRBV13; 8 bases match TRBD2. After removal of 3 bases from V and 11 bases from J, the junction contained 14 bases not matched to a gene. The CDR3 has 15 residues. The germline CDR1 and CDR2 sequences are PRHDT and FYEKMQ (reference sequence). CDR3 region: CASSFLGSGSNEQYF. CDR3 DNA: TGTGCCAGCAGCTTTCTCGGAAGCGGGAGCAATGAGCAGTACTTC.

The chain uses TRBV6-5 and TRBJ1-1; the D gene is possibly TRBD1 (5 bases). CDR1 is MNHEY, CDR2 SVGAGI, per germline. Trimming stripped 8 bases from V and 0 bases from J, with 13 bases between. This CDR3 contains 14 residues. The CDR3 is CASRRGFMNTEAFF. CDR3 nucleotides: TGTGCCAGCCGGCGGGGGTTTATGAACACTGAAGCTTTCTTT.

The rearrangement joins TRBV7-2 to TRBJ2-1, with 8 nucleotides matching TRBD1. Matching the DNA end better, TRBJ2-7 makes the J call doubtful. In germline, CDR1 is SGHTA, CDR2 FQGNSA. The CDR3 extends over 14 amino acids. CDR3 in amino acids: CASSSDRAYNEQYF. Here the CDR3 DNA reads TGTGCCAGCAGCTCGGACAGGGCCTACAATGAGCAGTACTTC.

This chain joins TRBV6-5 and TRBJ2-7; D remains ambiguous. This CDR3 has 19 residues. Germline-derived CDR1 and CDR2 are MNHEY and SVGAGI. The V end was cut by 4 bases, the J end by 2 bases, with 27 bases between. This CDR3 is CASSSGPTYKAGRTYEQYF. In nucleotides, the CDR3 is TGTGCCAGCAGTTCCGGCCCCACCTACAAAGCCGGGCGTACCTACGAGCAGTACTTC.

The J gene is TRBJ2-1, the V gene TRBV27; 10 bases line up with TRBD2. The J call may not be correct, given that the DNA end is closer to TRBJ2-7. This CDR3 has 17 amino acids. Germline V gene sequence: CDR1 MNHEY, CDR2 SMNVEV (reference sequence). The DNA of the CDR3 is TGTGCCAGCAGCCTAGGGACTAGCGTCACCGCCTACAATGAGCAGTACTTC. This translates into CASSLGTSVTAYNEQYF.

The chain combines TRBV2 with TRBJ2-7; no clear D gene. The CDR3 sequence is 14 residues long. Trimming cost V 6 bases and J 3 bases, with 15 bases left between them. Germline V gene lookup returns CDR1 SNHLY and CDR2 FYNNEI. CDR3 nucleotides: TGTGCCAGCAGACTCATACAGAAAAACTACGAGCAGTACTTC. Its translation: CASRLIQKNYEQYF.

The rearrangement joins TRBV5-1 to TRBJ1-2, with D uncertain. Trimming took 3 bases from V and 4 from J, leaving 4 bases between them. This CDR3 region has 11 residues. CDR1 is SGHRS and CDR2 is YFSETQ in the germline V gene. The CDR3 is CASSSCYGYTF. CDR3 nucleotides: TGCGCCAGCAGCTCTTGCTATGGCTACACCTTC.

The table lists this clonotype with a few counts. This sequence joins TRBV6-1 and TRBJ2-1, with 7 bases fitting TRBD2. CDR1 MNHNS and CDR2 SASEGT come from the germline V gene. The CDR3 has 16 amino acids. With 3 bases clipped from V and 6 bases from J, the junction kept 11 bases outside the gene matches. CDR3 DNA sequence: TGTGCCAGCAGTGAGGTGGGCCCCGGCGGGAGCAATGAGCAGTTCTTC. The encoded protein is CASSEVGPGGSNEQFF.

The J gene is TRBJ2-7, the V gene TRBV7-9; no firm D call. V gave up 2 bases and J gave up 1 base, with 12 bases separating them. This CDR3 has 15 amino acids. Germline CDR1 reads SEHNR; CDR2 reads FQNEAQ (reference sequence). The CDR3 protein is CASSLNSGVSYEQYF. The CDR3 DNA sequence: TGTGCCAGCAGCTTAAACAGTGGGGTATCCTACGAGCAGTACTTC.

This rearrangement joins TRBV9 to TRBJ2-5, with D perhaps TRBD2 (5 bases). This CDR3 contains 19 residues. V was pared by 0 bases and J by 1 base, with 22 bases between. CDR1 SGDLS and CDR2 YYNGEE come from the germline V gene. The CDR3 DNA is TGTGCCAGCAGCGTAGGCCCCGGTAGGAGCGGAACTTCCCAAGAGACCCAGTACTTC. Its protein is CASSVGPGRSGTSQETQYF.

There are a few counts of this clonotype. The chain has TRBV29-1 and TRBJ1-1; 11 positions agree with TRBD1. There are 15 residues in the CDR3. Looked up from germline, CDR1 is SQVTM and CDR2 is ANQGSEA. V shed 3 bases and J 8 bases; nucleotides not matched to a gene: 11. CDR3 sequence (DNA): TGCAGCGTTGATACCAATTTATGGACAGGGGGCGAAGCTTTCTTT. Protein product: CSVDTNLWTGGEAFF.

The J gene is TRBJ2-4, the V gene TRBV15; no reliable D call. The V and J ends lost 5 bases and 3 bases respectively, with 8 bases between them. Germline CDR1 is LNHNV and CDR2 is YYDKDF (reference sequence). There are 13 residues in the CDR3. The CDR3 DNA sequence: TGTGCCACCAGCGGGATCGTCAAAAACATTCAGTACTTC. Translation: CATSGIVKNIQYF. Complete variable domain (other parts from reference TRBV15 and TRBJ2-4): DAMVIQNPRYQVTQFGKPVTLSCSQTLNHNVMYWYQQKSSQAPKLLFHYYDKDFNNEADTPDNFQSRRPNTSFCFLDIRSPGLGDTAMYLCATSGIVKNIQYFGAGTRLSVL.

This clonotype appeared a few times. This chain uses TRBV29-1 with TRBJ1-2; tentative D call: TRBD1 (5 bases). The CDR3 is 11 residues long. Trimming stripped 6 bases from V and 8 bases from J, with 13 bases between. Germline CDR1 and CDR2: SQVTM and ANQGSEA. CDR3 in amino acids: CSVVGLYGYTF. The CDR3 DNA sequence: TGCAGCGTGGTGGGACTGTACGGCTACACCTTC.